A single sample gave rise to the 24 T cell receptor beta chains below, sequenced in a study of cytomegalovirus exposure and HLA in healthy donors. Both 60 Vbeta primers and 13 Jbeta primers went into the PCR. Assay used: immunoSEQ multiplex PCR; TCRdb lists only in-frame clones, some missing. Of roughly 100,000 clones in the sample, over 8% were seen once. The sample comprised PBMCs. These receptors all come from a man aged 50-59 years in good health and CMV-seropositive.

This clone was recorded a few times. The chain recombines TRBV19 with TRBJ2-1, with 9 bases fitting TRBD1. The CDR3 sequence is 14 residues long. The germline CDR1 and CDR2 sequences are LNHDA and SQIVND (reference sequence). The J segment lost 10 bases and the V segment lost 4 bases, leaving 8 bases of the junction unmatched. In nucleotides, the CDR3 is TGTGCCAGTAGTAAGGGTGACAGGGGGTGGGAGCAGTTCTTC. This codes for CASSKGDRGWEQFF.

The chain combines TRBV9 with TRBJ2-1, with D perhaps matching TRBD1 (5 bases). Trimming removed 0 bases from V and 0 bases from J, with 10 bases in between. The CDR3 runs to 16 residues. CDR1 and CDR2 (germline): SGDLS, YYNGEE. The CDR3 protein is CASSVGQFSSYNEQFF. CDR3 bases: TGTGCCAGCAGCGTAGGACAGTTTAGCTCCTACAATGAGCAGTTCTTC.

This clone was seen more than once but under ten times. The chain employs TRBV9 and TRBJ1-5; D is ambiguous. Trimming took off 6 bases at V and 1 base at J, with 14 bases between the two ends. The CDR3 has 15 amino acids. Germline CDR1 and CDR2: SGDLS and YYNGEE. The CDR3 DNA sequence: TGTGCCAGCAACCCCCGAGGGTTAAGCAATCAGCCCCAGCATTTT. It translates to CASNPRGLSNQPQHF.

This clone was seen only a few times. This chain uses TRBV27 with TRBJ2-5, with TRBD1 matching over 8 bases. There are 15 residues in the CDR3. Germline values: CDR1 MNHEY, CDR2 SMNVEV (reference sequence). With 5 bases clipped from V and 2 bases from J, the junction kept 7 bases outside the gene matches. In DNA form, the CDR3 reads TGTGCCAGCAGTCCCTACGGACAGGGTCAAGAGACCCAGTACTTC. Translated: CASSPYGQGQETQYF.

This clone was counted only a few times. The chain uses TRBV7-6 and TRBJ2-6, with 7 positions matching TRBD1. Germline V gives CDR1 SGHVS, CDR2 FNYEAQ. This CDR3 contains 17 residues. V shed 6 bases and J 2 bases; nucleotides not matched to a gene: 10. This CDR3 reads CASSTGTVRAGANVLTF. The CDR3 nucleotides read TGTGCCAGCAGTACCGGGACAGTGAGAGCTGGGGCCAACGTCCTGACTTTC.

This clone has more than one count but fewer than ten. Distinct nucleotide sequences in the sample also encode this CDR3. The chain carries TRBV5-1 and TRBJ2-1, with TRBD1 as a possible D gene (5 bases). The ends were cut back, 0 bases at V and 7 bases at J, with 8 bases in the middle. CDR1 and CDR2 (germline): SGHRS, YFSETQ. The CDR3 spans 13 residues. The CDR3 bases are TGCGCCAGCAGCTTGGGGGGCGAAAATGAGCAGTTCTTC. Residues: CASSLGGENEQFF.

Only a few counts were recorded for this clone. The gene calls are TRBV10-3 and TRBJ1-2; D remains ambiguous. Deletions cut 3 bases from V and 4 bases from J, with 24 bases between. This CDR3 has 18 amino acids. The germline CDR1 and CDR2 sequences are ENHRY and SYGVKD. The CDR3: CAISDHDSFPFAVYGYTF. The CDR3 DNA sequence: TGTGCCATCAGTGATCACGACTCATTCCCCTTTGCGGTCTATGGCTACACCTTC.

There are a few counts of this clone. The chain carries TRBV20-1 and TRBJ1-2, with unresolved D. In germline, CDR1 is DFQATT, CDR2 SNEGSKA (reference sequence). Trimming left V 6 bases short and J 4 bases short, with 9 bases between. The CDR3 covers 11 residues. Here the CDR3 DNA reads TGCAGTGCAGCGTGGAGCTATGGCTACACCTTC. It is translated as CSAAWSYGYTF.

The rearrangement links TRBV7-2 to TRBJ2-1; TRBD2 matches at 13 bases. The germline gives CDR1 SGHTA, CDR2 FQGNSA. The J segment lost 8 bases and the V segment lost 2 bases, leaving 9 bases of the junction unmatched. The CDR3 runs to 17 residues. The CDR3 region is CASSLRLLAGGPDEQFF. The CDR3 nucleotides read TGTGCCAGCAGCTTAAGACTACTAGCGGGAGGGCCCGATGAGCAGTTCTTC.

This clone was seen many times. Other DNA sequences in this sample translate to the same CDR3. V and J are TRBV7-9 and TRBJ2-7; TRBD1 matches 8 bases. Germline CDR1 is SEHNR and CDR2 is FQNEAQ (reference sequence). The V segment lost 5 bases and the J segment 4 bases; nucleotides outside the gene matches: 4. The CDR3 loop spans 13 amino acids. The CDR3 DNA reads as TGTGCCAGCAGCCCTACAGGGGGATACGAGCAGTACTTC. The encoded protein is CASSPTGGYEQYF.

The sample holds a few counts of this clone. The gene calls are TRBV27 and TRBJ1-2, with 8 bases that match TRBD1. This CDR3 has 14 residues. CDR1 is MNHEY and CDR2 is SMNVEV in the germline V gene (reference sequence). V trimming: 4 bases; J trimming: 3 bases; junction bases outside the gene matches: 4. CDR3 DNA: TGTGCCAGCAGTTCGACAGGGGCCGACTATGGCTACACCTTC. This gives the protein CASSSTGADYGYTF.

This clone was observed a handful of times. J is TRBJ1-5 and V is TRBV16, with D perhaps TRBD1 (6 bases). The V end was cut by 4 bases, the J end by 7 bases, with 11 bases between. Germline V gene sequence: CDR1 KGHSY, CDR2 FQNENV. This CDR3 is 13 amino acids long. The CDR3 spells CASSLGGGQPQHF. In DNA form, the CDR3 reads TGTGCCAGCAGCCTTGGGGGGGGCCAGCCCCAGCATTTT.

This clone was counted a few times. This sequence joins TRBV6-6 and TRBJ1-2, with 9 bases matching TRBD1. The CDR3 is made up of 16 amino acids. V trimming: 5 bases; J trimming: 4 bases; junction bases outside the gene matches: 11. Germline-derived CDR1 and CDR2 are MNHNY and SVGAGI (reference sequence). The CDR3: CASSPGGTGPTYGYTF. CDR3 bases: TGTGCCAGCAGTCCCGGCGGGACAGGGCCTACCTATGGCTACACCTTC.

The chain combines TRBV5-1 with TRBJ1-3; D is ambiguous. V gave up 4 bases and J gave up 4 bases, with 15 bases separating them. Germline V gene sequence: CDR1 SGHRS, CDR2 YFSETQ. This CDR3 comprises 15 residues. CDR3 sequence: CASSPLEAGGNTIYF. Written as DNA, the CDR3 is TGCGCCAGCAGCCCGCTGGAGGCGGGGGGAAACACCATATATTTT.

This clone came up a few times. This chain uses TRBV6-5 with TRBJ2-5; 7 positions agree with TRBD2. CDR3 length equals 15 residues. Trimming removed 2 bases from V and 4 bases from J; junction bases left unmatched: 7. CDR1 MNHEY and CDR2 SVGAGI come from the germline V gene. For the CDR3, the DNA is TGTGCCAGCAGTTACCAGTTAGGGAGGGCAGAGACCCAGTACTTC. It encodes CASSYQLGRAETQYF.

The chain combines TRBV11-2 with TRBJ2-4; D may be TRBD2 (5 bases). The CDR3 is 15 residues long. Germline loops: CDR1 SGHAT, CDR2 FQNNGV. V dropped 7 bases and J dropped 0 bases, with 13 bases sitting between them. The CDR3 loop is CASTSTTIAKNIQYF. CDR3 sequence (DNA): TGTGCCAGCACCTCCACGACTATAGCCAAAAACATTCAGTACTTC.

This clone has ten or more counts. The chain employs TRBV5-1 and TRBJ2-1; no firm D call. This CDR3 is built from 15 residues. CDR1 SGHRS and CDR2 YFSETQ come from the germline V gene. V gave up 1 base and J gave up 1 base, with 9 bases separating them. DNA for the CDR3: TGCGCCAGCAGCTTGTCCCTACAGTCCTACAATGAGCAGTTCTTC. Its translation is CASSLSLQSYNEQFF.

This clone was seen only a few times. The chain employs TRBV6-1 and TRBJ1-5; the D is unclear. V was clipped by 7 bases and J by 4 bases, with 14 bases between them. This CDR3 is built from 14 residues. Germline values: CDR1 MNHNS, CDR2 SASEGT. As DNA, the CDR3 is TGTGCCAGCATCCAAGGCAGACAAAATCAGCCCCAGCATTTT. Its protein product is CASIQGRQNQPQHF.

In this sample, this clone turned up a few times. The chain is built from TRBV6-5 and TRBJ2-5, with 9 bases matching TRBD2. The CDR3 totals 14 residues. From germline, CDR1 is MNHEY and CDR2 SVGAGI. With 4 bases clipped from V and 2 bases from J, the junction kept 2 bases outside the gene matches. This CDR3 is CASSLTSGQETQYF. CDR3 DNA sequence: TGTGCCAGCAGTTTGACTAGCGGACAAGAGACCCAGTACTTC.

V usage is TRBV4-2 and J usage is TRBJ1-4; TRBD1 matches at 9 bases. Trimming removed 5 bases from V and 4 bases from J; junction bases left unmatched: 11. Germline V gives CDR1 LGHNA, CDR2 YNFKEQ. The CDR3 consists of 17 residues. The CDR3 DNA reads as TGTGCCAGCAGCGGCCGGGACAGGGATACTCTTAATGAAAAACTGTTTTTT. This sequence encodes CASSGRDRDTLNEKLFF.

V and J are TRBV5-1 and TRBJ1-4; 10 bases fit TRBD1. V was clipped by 4 bases and J by 7 bases; unmatched bases: 1. CDR1 is SGHRS and CDR2 is YFSETQ in the germline V gene. The CDR3 has 13 residues. The CDR3 DNA follows: TGCGCCAGCAGCCGGGACAGGGGTGAAAAACTGTTTTTT. Translation: CASSRDRGEKLFF.

A few counts support this clone. V and J are TRBV5-1 and TRBJ2-2; TRBD1 might be the D (5 bases). V was trimmed by 4 bases and J by 5 bases, leaving 12 bases between them. The CDR3 is made up of 14 amino acids. Germline V gives CDR1 SGHRS, CDR2 YFSETQ. The CDR3 DNA reads TGCGCCAGCAGCCTTCCCAGGGTAACCGGGGAGCTGTTTTTT. This codes for CASSLPRVTGELFF.

The rearrangement uses TRBV30 and TRBJ1-1, with D possibly matching TRBD1 (6 bases). Deletions cut 4 bases from V and 2 bases from J, with 17 bases between. The CDR3 covers 15 residues. CDR1 GTSNPN and CDR2 SVGIG come from the germline V gene (reference sequence). CDR3 loop: CAWNLRQGHNTEAFF. CDR3 sequence (DNA): TGTGCCTGGAACCTCCGTCAGGGACATAACACTGAAGCTTTCTTT.

This clone occurred a few times. The V gene is TRBV27, the J gene TRBJ1-5, with TRBD1 as a possible D gene (5 bases). V was shortened by 0 bases and J by 0 bases, with 6 bases between the two germline ends. CDR1 is MNHEY, CDR2 SMNVEV, per germline (reference sequence). The CDR3 spans 15 residues. CDR3 DNA: TGTGCCAGCAGTTTATCAGGGGTTAGCAATCAGCCCCAGCATTTT. Encoded protein: CASSLSGVSNQPQHF.